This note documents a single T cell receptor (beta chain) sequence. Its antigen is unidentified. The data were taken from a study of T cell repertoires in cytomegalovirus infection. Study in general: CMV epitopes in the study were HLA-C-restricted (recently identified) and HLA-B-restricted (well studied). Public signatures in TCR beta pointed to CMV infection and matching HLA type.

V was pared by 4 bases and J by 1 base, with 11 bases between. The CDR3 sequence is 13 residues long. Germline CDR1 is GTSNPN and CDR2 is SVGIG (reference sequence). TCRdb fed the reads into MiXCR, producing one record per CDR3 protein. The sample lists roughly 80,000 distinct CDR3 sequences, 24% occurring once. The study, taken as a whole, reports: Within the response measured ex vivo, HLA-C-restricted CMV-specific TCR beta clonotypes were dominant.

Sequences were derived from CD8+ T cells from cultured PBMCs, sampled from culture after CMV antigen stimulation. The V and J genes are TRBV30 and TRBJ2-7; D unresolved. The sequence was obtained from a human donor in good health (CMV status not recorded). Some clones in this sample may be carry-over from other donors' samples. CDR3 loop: CAWNDGNSYEQYF. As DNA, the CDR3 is TGTGCCTGGAACGATGGTAATTCCTACGAGCAGTACTTC. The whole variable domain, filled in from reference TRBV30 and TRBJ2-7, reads SQTIHQWPATLVQPVGSPLSLECTVEGTSNPNLYWYRQAAGRGLQLLFYSVGIGQISSEVPQNLSASRPQDRQFILSSKKLLLSDSGFYLCAWNDGNSYEQYFGPGTRLTVT.